This is a list of T cell receptor delta chains from one sample in a study of gamma-delta T cells after stem cell transplantation. TCRdb re-called the RT-PCR reads through CATT. The sample gives some 14,000 delta-chain clones, 9.4% of which show up once; approximately 62% is in the top ten. The material sequenced was gamma-delta T cells. These receptors originate from a human donor. It is not recorded whose cells these are; they may come from a transplant donor. Each CDR3 is given with its conserved first and last residue. Each record gives: V gene, D gene, clone size, J gene, CDR3 protein, CDR3 DNA. D genes are given only for firm matches. Part of the rows lack a size; the others show once, few, many or a class for expanded clones.

TRDV1,-,once,TRDJ1,CAIGEILYRRWDRALYTDKLIF,TGTGCTATTGGGGAAATACTTTACCGAAGGTGGGATAGGGCCCTTTACACCGATAAACTCATCTTT
TRDV2,TRDD3,few,TRDJ1,CACDPLLGDTPSDPVYPYTLIF,TGTGCCTGTGACCCTCTCCTGGGGGATACGCCCAGCGATCCTGTGTACCCCTATACACTCATCTTT
TRDV2,TRDD3,few,TRDJ1,CACDTVGTGIPVTPDNLIF,TGTGCCTGTGACACCGTTGGAACGGGGATACCGGTGACCCCCGATAACCTCATCTTT
TRDV3,-,-,TRDJ1,CAFSRMPRYTDKLIF,TGTGCCTTTTCACGCATGCCGCGGTACACCGATAAACTCATCTTT
TRDV1,TRDD3,-,TRDJ1,CALGESTCPTTTPWGDKLIF,TGTGCTCTTGGGGAAAGTACCTGTCCGACCACGACACCCTGGGGGGACAAACTCATCTTT
TRDV2,TRDD3,few,TRDJ1,CACDTLSRGIDVSTDNLIF,TGTGCCTGTGATACCCTCTCGCGGGGGATTGATGTCTCCACCGATAACCTCATCTTT
TRDV2,TRDD3,few,TRDJ1,CACDPFLGDTLVTDKLIF,TGTGCCTGTGACCCATTCCTGGGGGATACGCTTGTCACCGATAAACTCATCTTT
TRDV3,TRDD3,few,TRDJ1,CALSSYDLGDTGKLIF,TGTGCCCTCTCCTCCTACGACCTGGGGGATACCGGTAAACTCATCTTT
TRDV2,-,-,TRDJ1,CACDTVEFHLPTGGLTAKLIF,TGTGCCTGTGACACCGTTGAGTTCCACCTGCCTACTGGTGGACTCACCGCTAAACTCATCTTT
TRDV2,-,-,TRDJ1,CAFDASNCGRGDWYTDKLIF,TGTGCCTTTGACGCCAGTAACTGCGGCCGTGGAGATTGGTACACCGATAAACTCATCTTT
TRDV2,-,many,TRDJ1,CACDRRVEARYTDKLIF,TGTGCCTGTGACAGACGGGTGGAGGCGCGGTACACCGATAAACTCATCTTT
TRDV1,-,-,TRDJ1,CSAKYLCDPGTRLTFLASYKLIF,-
TRDV1,-,-,TRDJ1,CALGKRLTFRASYKLIF,TGTGCTCTTGGGAAACGCCTCACATTTCGTGCTTCCTATAAACTCATCTTT
TRDV2,TRDD3,-,TRDJ1,CACDRLGDTRHTSGGGGLIF,TGTGCCTGTGACCGACTGGGGGATACGAGGCACACCTCGGGTGGAGGAGGACTCATCTTT
TRDV2,-,medium-sized,TRDJ1,CACDILGTTDKLIF,TGTGCCTGTGACATTCTGGGGACCACCGATAAACTCATCTTT
TRDV1,TRDD3,-,TRDJ1,CALGEPDSRGWGILHTDKLIF,TGTGCTCTTGGGGAACCCGATTCCAGGGGGTGGGGGATCCTCCACACCGATAAACTCATCTTT
TRDV2,-,many,TRDJ1,CACDTVGTAPTDKLIF,TGTGCCTGTGACACCGTGGGGACAGCGCCGACCGATAAACTCATCTTT
TRDV3,-,-,TRDJ1,CACVFVGATDTDKLIF,TGTGCCTGCGTCTTCGTCGGTGCGACGGACACCGATAAACTCATCTTT
TRDV2,TRDD3,-,TRDJ1,CACDTRGRGWGRWLYTDKLIF,TGTGCCTGTGACACTAGGGGTAGGGGCTGGGGGAGGTGGCTGTACACCGATAAACTCATCTTT
TRDV2,TRDD3,-,TRDJ1,CACDIRLVDTRADKLIF,TGTGCCTGTGACATACGACTGGTGGATACGCGGGCCGATAAACTCATCTTT
TRDV2,TRDD3,-,TRDJ1,CACGPRGDRGAKLIF,TGTGCCTGTGGCCCTAGGGGGGATAGGGGGGCTAAACTCATCTTT
TRDV2,TRDD3,-,TRDJ3,CACELVLGDTISCDTRPMFF,TGTGCCTGTGAACTAGTCCTGGGGGATACCATCTCCTGTGACACCCGCCCGATGTTTTTC
TRDV2,-,-,TRDJ1,CAFDTGSPTRGLDDKLIF,TGTGCCTTTGATACGGGTAGCCCTACCCGAGGGCTGGACGATAAACTCATCTTT
TRDV3,TRDD3,-,TRDJ1,CASGYSTPTGVMANTDTLIF,TGTGCCTCAGGGTACTCTACTCCGACTGGGGTGATGGCCAACACCGATACACTCATCTTT
TRDV2,-,once,TRDJ1,CACDPLGFPTDGGTGGSCKLIF,TGTGCCTGTGACCCTCTCGGCTTTCCTACGGATGGGGGTACTGGGGGCTCCTGTAAACTCATCTTT
TRDV2,-,-,TRDJ3,CACDKTEGTFSSCDTRQMFF,TGTGCCTGTGACAAAACGGAGGGGACTTTCAGCTCCTGTGACACCCGCCAGATGTTTTTC
TRDV2,TRDD3,many,TRDJ1,CACDTVGKLGDTSVDDKLIF,TGTGCCTGTGACACCGTGGGGAAACTGGGGGATACCTCGGTTGACGATAAACTCATCTTT
TRDV2,-,medium-sized,TRDJ1,CACDNLLTESYTDKLIF,TGTGCCTGTGACAACCTCCTTACTGAAAGTTACACCGATAAACTCATCTTT
TRDV2,TRDD3,few,TRDJ1,CACDTVSRGDTSTQSPYKLIF,TGTGCCTGTGACACCGTGTCGAGGGGGGATACTTCTACTCAATCCCCCTATAAACTCATCTTT
TRDV2,TRDD3,-,TRDJ3,CACDTLGAQISVDTRQLFF,TGTGCCTGTGACACCCTGGGGGCCCAGATATCCGTGGACACCCGACAGCTGTTTTTC
TRDV2,TRDD3,-,TRDJ3,CACDTAGGVDTRHMFF,TGTGCCTGTGACACGGCTGGGGGCGTCGACACCCGCCATATGTTTTTC
TRDV1,-,-,TRDJ1,CALGALAPPDWWIQDKLIF,TGTGCTCTTGGGGCACTCGCGCCCCCCGACTGGTGGATACAGGATAAACTCATCTTT
TRDV1,-,medium-sized,TRDJ1,CALGVFQYFLWGDTRKLIF,TGTGCTCTTGGGGTCTTTCAATATTTCCTGTGGGGGGACACGAGAAAACTCATCTTT
TRDV2,TRDD3,many,TRDJ4,CACDTVELGDTDYASGPLIF,TGTGCCTGTGACACCGTCGAGCTGGGGGATACCGATTATGCATCCGGACCCCTGATCTTT
TRDV2,TRDD3,few,TRDJ1,CACDTRTGDTVRQTDKLIF,TGTGCCTGTGACACTAGAACGGGGGATACCGTCCGCCAGACCGATAAACTCATCTTT
TRDV2,TRDD3,many,TRDJ3,CACDTVLGDTRGSWDTRQMFF,TGTGCCTGTGACACCGTACTGGGGGATACGCGGGGATCCTGGGACACCCGACAGATGTTTTTC
TRDV1,-,-,TRDJ1,CALGALAPPWWCIQDKLIF,TGTGCTCTTGGGGCACTAGCGCCCCCCTGGTGGTGTATACAGGATAAACTCATCTTT
TRDV2,TRDD3,many,TRDJ1,CACDTVGRGISEKLIF,TGTGCCTGTGACACCGTGGGCCGGGGGATAAGCGAGAAACTCATCTTT
TRDV2,-,-,TRDJ1,CACDTVMGQLEYRIGNLIF,TGTGCCTGTGACACCGTTATGGGTCAGCTGGAGTATAGAATCGGTAACCTCATCTTT
TRDV1,TRDD3,-,TRDJ1,CALGELRSRGDTGVYTDKLIF,TGTGCTCTTGGGGAACTGCGTAGCAGGGGGGATACGGGGGTGTACACCGATAAACTCATCTTT
TRDV3,-,-,TRDJ1,CAFYPVLGNGYTLIF,TGTGCCTTTTACCCCGTACTCGGGAACGGGTATACACTCATCTTT
TRDV2,TRDD3,few,TRDJ1,CACDTLSRGIDVSTDNLIF,TGTGCCTGTGATACCCTATCGCGGGGGATTGATGTCTCCACCGATAACCTCATCTTT
TRDV2,-,-,TRDJ3,CACDTGLTRSCYTLQMFF,TGTGCCTGTGACACCGGTCTCACTCGCTCCTGTTACACCCTACAGATGTTTTTC
TRDV2,TRDD3,-,TRDJ1,CACDTLGGAYTDKLIF,TGTGCCTGTGACACTCTGGGGGGTGCGTACACCGATAAACTCATCTTT
TRDV2,TRDD3,few,TRDJ1,CACDTGMAQRGDRSAKLIF,TGTGCCTGTGACACCGGTATGGCTCAGAGGGGGGATAGAAGCGCTAAACTCATCTTT
TRDV2,-,few,TRDJ2,CACDIVVAPLSYTDQLFF,TGTGCCTGTGACATAGTGGTGGCTCCGCTCTCTTACACCGATCAACTCTTCTTT
TRDV2,-,few,TRDJ1,CACDTREEKGRTDKLIF,TGTGCCTGTGACACACGGGAGGAGAAAGGGCGCACCGATAAACTCATCTTT
TRDV1,TRDD3,-,TRDJ1,CAIRGPPIICTEYPGIRYPDKLIF,TGTGCTATCAGAGGCCCCCCCATAATCTGTACCGAGTACCCGGGGATACGATACCCCGATAAACTCATCTTT